This T cell receptor beta chain was identified in a study of shared clonotypes between healthy human individuals. Whole-study context: For every donor, three CD4 naive, three CD4 memory, two CD8 naive and one CD8 memory plates were used.

The table came from immunoSEQ multiplex PCR; TCRdb's copy has only in-frame clones and leaves some out. The sample lists 550,000 to 700,000 clones, approximately 73% occurring once. There are 15 residues in the CDR3. V lost 5 bases to trimming and J lost 3 bases, with 19 bases between them. CDR1 is SQVTM and CDR2 is ANQGSEA in the germline V gene. This receptor was taken from a woman in her twenties or thirties in good health. The sequencing sample was made of memory CD4+ T cells sorted from blood. Subset defined: CD45RA-negative fraction. V gene TRBV29-1 combines with J gene TRBJ1-1; D not resolved. CDR3 loop: CSVYPGPYGDTEAFF. As DNA, the CDR3 is TGCAGCGTTTACCCAGGACCCTATGGGGACACTGAAGCTTTCTTT.